This TCR beta chain stems from a study of spatial heterogeneity in lung cancer. Study background: Sequencing consistently turned up more beta-chain sequences than alpha-chain sequences. Matched bulk RNA-seq yielded a T cell transcriptional module score. Counts of TCR transcripts in tumor regions correlated strongly with that score. Study findings and constraints: It was found that expanded intratumoral alpha and beta TCR counts tracked tumor mutation counts. Counts for ubiquitous and regional expanded TCRs went along with ubiquitous and regional nonsynonymous mutations, respectively.

This clonotype showed up many times. Its antigen is not known. Sample time point: sample taken at primary tumor resection. Each TCR cDNA molecule carried a unique molecular identifier. TCRdb redid the calling of the 5' RACE reads with MiXCR, one entry per CDR3 protein. Of some 6,300 distinct CDR3 sequences listed, 1.3% are singletons. Germline V gene data show CDR1 as MGHRA and CDR2 as YSYEKL. This CDR3 is 15 amino acids long. V was clipped by 3 bases and J by 3 bases; unmatched bases: 5. This rearrangement joins TRBV4-1 to TRBJ1-5; the match to TRBD1 covers 7 bases. This sequence was found in a male donor with early-stage non-small cell lung cancer. The input for sequencing was lung tumor tissue, taken at surgery. CDR3 protein: CASSQGQPFNQPQHF. The CDR3 nucleotides are TGCGCCAGCAGCCAGGGACAGCCATTCAATCAGCCCCAGCATTTT.